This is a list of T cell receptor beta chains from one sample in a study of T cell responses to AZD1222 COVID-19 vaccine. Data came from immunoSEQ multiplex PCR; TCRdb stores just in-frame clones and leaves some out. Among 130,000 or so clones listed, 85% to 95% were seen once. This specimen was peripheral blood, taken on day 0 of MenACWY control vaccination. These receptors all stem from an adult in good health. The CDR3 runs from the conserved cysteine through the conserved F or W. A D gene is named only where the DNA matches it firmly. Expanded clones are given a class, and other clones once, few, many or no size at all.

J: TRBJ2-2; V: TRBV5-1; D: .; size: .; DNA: TGCGCCAGCCAAAGGACACCTACGAACACCGGGGAGCTGTTTTTT; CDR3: CASQRTPTNTGELFF
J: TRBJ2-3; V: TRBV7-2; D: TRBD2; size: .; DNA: TGTGCCAGCAGCCCCGGACTAGCGGGGGGTATGCAGTATTTT; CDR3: CASSPGLAGGMQYF
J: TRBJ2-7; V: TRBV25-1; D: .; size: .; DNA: TGTGCCAGCAGTAGGGGATGGGGCTACGAGCAGTACTTC; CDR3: CASSRGWGYEQYF
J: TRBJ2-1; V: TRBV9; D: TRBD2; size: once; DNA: TGTGCCAGCAGCGTACGCGGGGGGCACTACAATGAGCAGTTCTTC; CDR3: CASSVRGGHYNEQFF
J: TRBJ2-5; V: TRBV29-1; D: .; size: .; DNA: TGCAGCGTTGCGTCCGTAGGCCAAGAGACCCAGTACTTC; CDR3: CSVASVGQETQYF
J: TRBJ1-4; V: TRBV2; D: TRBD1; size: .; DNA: TGTGCCAGCAGTGAATTGACAGGGAATGGGGAAAAACTGTTTTTT; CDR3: CASSELTGNGEKLFF
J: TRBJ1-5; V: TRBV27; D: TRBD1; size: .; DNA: TGTGCCAGCAGTTCCCAGGGGGCGTGGGGCAATCAGCCCCAGCATTTT; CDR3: CASSSQGAWGNQPQHF
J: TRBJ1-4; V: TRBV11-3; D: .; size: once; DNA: TGTGCCAGCAGCAAGGATGCCAGATCTGGAAAACTGTTTTTT; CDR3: CASSKDARSGKLFF
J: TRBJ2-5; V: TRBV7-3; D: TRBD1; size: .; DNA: TGTGCCAGCAGCTTAAGGGCAGGGGGCATCCAAGAGACCCAGTACTTC; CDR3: CASSLRAGGIQETQYF
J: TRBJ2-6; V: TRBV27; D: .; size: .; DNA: TGTGCCAGCAGTCCCATGGCCGGGGCCAACGTCCTGACTTTC; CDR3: CASSPMAGANVLTF
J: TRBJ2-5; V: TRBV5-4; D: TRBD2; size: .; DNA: TGTGCCAGCAGCAGAAGCGGGGCTTCAGAGACCCAGTACTTC; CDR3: CASSRSGASETQYF
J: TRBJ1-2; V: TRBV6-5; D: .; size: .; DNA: TGTGCCAGCAGTTCCTTGACCGGCAACTATGGCTACACCTTC; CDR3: CASSSLTGNYGYTF
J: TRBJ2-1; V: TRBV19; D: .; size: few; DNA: TGTGCCAGTAGACCTGACAGGAGCTCCTACAATGAGCAGTTCTTC; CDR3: CASRPDRSSYNEQFF
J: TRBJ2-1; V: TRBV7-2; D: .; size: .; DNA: TGTGCCAGCAGCTTAGAAGGCGGGTTCTATGGCAATGAGCAGTTCTTC; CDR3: CASSLEGGFYGNEQFF
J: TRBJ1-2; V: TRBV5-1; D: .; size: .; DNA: TGCGCCAGCAGCTTGGATACAGGGAAGGATGGCTACACCTTC; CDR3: CASSLDTGKDGYTF
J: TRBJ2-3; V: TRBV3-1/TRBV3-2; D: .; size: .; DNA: TGTGCCAGCAGCCATGCCGGGAGAGCAGATACGCAGTATTTT; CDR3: CASSHAGRADTQYF
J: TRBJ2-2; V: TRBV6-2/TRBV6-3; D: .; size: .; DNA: TGTGCCAGCAGCCGTCCCAACGGGGAGCTGTTTTTT; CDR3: CASSRPNGELFF
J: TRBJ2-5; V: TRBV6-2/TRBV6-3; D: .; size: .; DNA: TGTGCCAGCAGTGATACAGGGCTGGTACAAGAGACCCAGTACTTC; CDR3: CASSDTGLVQETQYF
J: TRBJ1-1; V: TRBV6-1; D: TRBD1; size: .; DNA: TGTGCCAGCAGTGAACGGAGGGGGCTTATGAACACTGAAGCTTTCTTT; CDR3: CASSERRGLMNTEAFF
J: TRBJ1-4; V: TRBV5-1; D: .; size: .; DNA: TGCGCCAGCAGTCTCGAAGGGGTAGCGATTGAAAAACTGTTTTTT; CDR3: CASSLEGVAIEKLFF
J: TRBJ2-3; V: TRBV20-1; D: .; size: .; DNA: TGCAGTGCTAGTGGCACTTTCACAGATACGCAGTATTTT; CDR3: CSASGTFTDTQYF
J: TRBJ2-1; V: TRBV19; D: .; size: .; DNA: TGTGCCAGTAGTACTCAGCGGCCCTACAATGAGCAGTTCTTC; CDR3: CASSTQRPYNEQFF
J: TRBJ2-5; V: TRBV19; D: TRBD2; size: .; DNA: TGTGCCAGTAGTCGGACTAGATCTCAAGAGACCCAGTACTTC; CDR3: CASSRTRSQETQYF
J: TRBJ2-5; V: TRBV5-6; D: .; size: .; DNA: TGTGCCAGCAGCTTGGCAGGGCTTGGAGAGACCCAGTACTTC; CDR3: CASSLAGLGETQYF
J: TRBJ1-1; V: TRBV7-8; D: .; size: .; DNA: TGTGCCAGCAGCTTAGCGGCGGGTCCGGACACTGAAGCTTTCTTT; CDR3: CASSLAAGPDTEAFF